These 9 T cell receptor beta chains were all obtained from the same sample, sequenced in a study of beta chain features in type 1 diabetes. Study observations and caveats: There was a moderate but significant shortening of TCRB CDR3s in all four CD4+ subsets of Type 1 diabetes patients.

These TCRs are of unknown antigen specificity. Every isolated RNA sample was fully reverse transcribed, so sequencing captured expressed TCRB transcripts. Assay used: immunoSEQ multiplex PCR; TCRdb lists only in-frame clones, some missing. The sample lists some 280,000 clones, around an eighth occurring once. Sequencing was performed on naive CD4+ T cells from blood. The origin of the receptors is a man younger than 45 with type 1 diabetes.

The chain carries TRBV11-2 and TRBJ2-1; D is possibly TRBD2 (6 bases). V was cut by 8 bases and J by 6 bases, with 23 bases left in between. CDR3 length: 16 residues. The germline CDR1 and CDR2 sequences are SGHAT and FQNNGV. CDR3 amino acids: CASGPVLDYRGNEQFF. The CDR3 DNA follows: TGTGCCAGCGGACCCGTCCTGGACTATAGAGGCAATGAGCAGTTCTTC.

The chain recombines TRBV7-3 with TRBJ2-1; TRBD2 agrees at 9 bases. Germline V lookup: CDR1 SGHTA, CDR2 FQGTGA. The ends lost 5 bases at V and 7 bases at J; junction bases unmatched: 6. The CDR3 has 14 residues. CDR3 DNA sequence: TGTGCCAGCAGCCCGGCGGGAGGGCGGAATGAGCAGTTCTTC. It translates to CASSPAGGRNEQFF.

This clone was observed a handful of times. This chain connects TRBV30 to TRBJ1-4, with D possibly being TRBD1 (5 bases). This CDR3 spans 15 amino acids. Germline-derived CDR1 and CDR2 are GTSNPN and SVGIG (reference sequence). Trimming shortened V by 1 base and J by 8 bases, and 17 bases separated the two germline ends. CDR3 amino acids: CAWSARDSSGEKLFF. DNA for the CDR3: TGTGCCTGGAGTGCCAGGGATTCCTCTGGGGAAAAACTGTTTTTT.

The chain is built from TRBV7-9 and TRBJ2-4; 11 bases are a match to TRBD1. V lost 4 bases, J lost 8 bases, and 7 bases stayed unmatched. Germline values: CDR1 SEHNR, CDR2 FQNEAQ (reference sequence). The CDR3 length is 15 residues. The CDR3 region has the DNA TGTGCCAGCAGCTCTACCGGGACAGGGGGGGACATTCAGTACTTC. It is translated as CASSSTGTGGDIQYF.

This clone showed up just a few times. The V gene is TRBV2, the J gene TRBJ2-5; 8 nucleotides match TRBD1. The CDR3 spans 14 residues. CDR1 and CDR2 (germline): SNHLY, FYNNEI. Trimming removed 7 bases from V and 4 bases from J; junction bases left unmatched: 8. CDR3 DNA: TGTGCCAGCATTCCAGACAGGGGTCGAGAGACCCAGTACTTC. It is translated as CASIPDRGRETQYF.

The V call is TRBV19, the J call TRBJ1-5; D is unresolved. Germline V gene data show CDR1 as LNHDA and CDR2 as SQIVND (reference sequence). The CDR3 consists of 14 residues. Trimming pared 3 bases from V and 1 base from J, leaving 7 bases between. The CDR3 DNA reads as TGTGCCAGTAGTATCCGGGAAAGCAATCAGCCCCAGCATTTT. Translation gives CASSIRESNQPQHF.

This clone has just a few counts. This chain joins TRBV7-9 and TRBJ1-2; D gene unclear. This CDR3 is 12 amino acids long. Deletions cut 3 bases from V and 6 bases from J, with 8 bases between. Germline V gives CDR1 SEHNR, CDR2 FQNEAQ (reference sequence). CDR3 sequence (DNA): TGTGCCAGCAGCTTGTACGGAGATGGCTACACCTTC. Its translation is CASSLYGDGYTF.

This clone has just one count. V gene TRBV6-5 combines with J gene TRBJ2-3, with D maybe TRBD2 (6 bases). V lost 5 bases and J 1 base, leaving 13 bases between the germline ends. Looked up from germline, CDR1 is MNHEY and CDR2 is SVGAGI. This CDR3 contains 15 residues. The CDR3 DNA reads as TGTGCCAGCAGTCGCCGGGGACTCGGCACAGATACGCAGTATTTT. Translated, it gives CASSRRGLGTDTQYF.

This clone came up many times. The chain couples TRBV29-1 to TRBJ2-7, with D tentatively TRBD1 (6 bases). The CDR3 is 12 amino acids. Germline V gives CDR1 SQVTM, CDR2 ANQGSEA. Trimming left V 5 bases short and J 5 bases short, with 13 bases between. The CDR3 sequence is CSVTGLGNEQYF. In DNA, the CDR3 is TGCAGCGTTACAGGGTTAGGTAACGAGCAGTACTTC.